Listed below are T cell receptor beta chains from one sample, sequenced in a study of cytomegalovirus exposure and HLA in healthy donors. Profiled with immunoSEQ multiplex PCR; TCRdb holds only in-frame clones, not every one. Of about 150,000 clones listed, approximately 88% were seen once; the top ten hold 3% to 3.5%. Sequencing used PBMCs. These receptor sequences come from a woman aged 18-30 years in good health and CMV-seropositive. Both conserved end residues are part of each CDR3. A D gene is named only where the DNA matches it firmly. Clone size is shown for a subset of rows, as once, few, many or a class of expanded clone.

>NA|TRBJ1-5|TRBV4-1|NA
CASSHGQNQPQHF
TGCGCCAGCAGCCACGGACAGAATCAGCCCCAGCATTTT
>NA|TRBJ2-2|TRBV6-4|NA
CASSTSENTGELFF
TGTGCCAGCAGCACTAGTGAGAACACCGGGGAGCTGTTTTTT
>NA|TRBJ1-3|TRBV7-9|NA
CASSLGGSGNTIYF
TGTGCCAGCAGCTTAGGAGGGTCTGGAAACACCATATATTTT
>NA|TRBJ2-1|TRBV13|TRBD2
CASSLEGLAGKEQFF
TGTGCCAGCAGCTTAGAGGGACTAGCGGGAAAAGAGCAGTTCTTC
>NA|TRBJ2-1|TRBV5-6|TRBD2
CASSLFPLAGGSEQFF
TGTGCCAGCAGCTTGTTTCCCCTAGCGGGAGGAAGTGAGCAGTTCTTC
>NA|TRBJ2-7|TRBV5-1|NA
CASSLMAGSSYEQYF
TGCGCCAGCAGCTTGATGGCGGGTAGCTCCTACGAGCAGTACTTC
>NA|TRBJ2-7|TRBV2|NA
CASSGLGSGSKSSYEQYF
TGTGCCAGCAGTGGGCTAGGGTCGGGATCTAAGAGCTCCTACGAGCAGTACTTC
>NA|TRBJ2-5|TRBV7-2|NA
CASSLAGVGGGETQYF
TGTGCCAGCAGCTTAGCAGGGGTCGGGGGAGGAGAGACCCAGTACTTC
>NA|TRBJ1-5|TRBV18|TRBD1
CASSQDRGLNQPQHF
TGTGCCAGCTCTCAGGACAGGGGACTTAATCAGCCCCAGCATTTT
>once|TRBJ2-1|TRBV5-4|TRBD2
CASSLDPLAAKNEQFF
TGTGCCAGCAGCTTGGACCCTCTAGCGGCAAAGAATGAGCAGTTCTTC
>NA|TRBJ2-5|TRBV11-2|TRBD1
CASSLDRGMYPGETQYF
TGTGCCAGCAGCTTAGACAGGGGGATGTACCCCGGGGAGACCCAGTACTTC
>NA|TRBJ2-3|TRBV29-1|TRBD2
CSVDRASGLTDTQYF
TGCAGCGTTGATAGGGCTAGCGGGCTCACAGATACGCAGTATTTT
>NA|TRBJ2-2|TRBV4-1|TRBD1
CASSQRPDRGDTGELFF
TGCGCCAGCAGCCAGAGACCAGACAGGGGGGACACCGGGGAGCTGTTTTTT
>NA|TRBJ2-4|TRBV4-1|TRBD2
CASSQEGLAGVRAKNIQYF
TGCGCCAGCAGCCAAGAGGGACTAGCGGGAGTACGAGCCAAAAACATTCAGTACTTC
>NA|TRBJ2-7|TRBV28|TRBD1
CASSYGKRQGAHEQYF
TGTGCCAGCAGTTACGGCAAAAGACAGGGGGCCCACGAGCAGTACTTC
>once|TRBJ2-1|TRBV5-8|TRBD2
CASSLGDYSYNEQFF
TGTGCCAGCAGCTTGGGGGACTACTCCTACAATGAGCAGTTCTTC
>NA|TRBJ1-5|TRBV28|NA
CASSFFENFVNQPQHF
TGTGCCAGCAGTTTCTTTGAGAATTTTGTCAATCAGCCCCAGCATTTT
>few|TRBJ2-5|TRBV7-9|NA
CASSLYGPRSQYF
TGTGCCAGCAGCTTATACGGTCCTCGGTCCCAGTACTTC
>once|TRBJ2-7|TRBV4-3|TRBD2
CASSQDRTSGRPRF
TGCGCCAGCAGCCAAGATAGGACTAGCGGGAGGCCGAGATTC
>NA|TRBJ2-7|TRBV11-3|TRBD2
CASSLGAASGVSEQYF
TGTGCCAGCAGCTTAGGGGCAGCTAGCGGCGTGAGCGAGCAGTACTTC
>NA|TRBJ1-5|TRBV4-1|NA
CASSQGPRGNNQPQHF
TGCGCCAGCAGCCAAGGACCCCGGGGGAACAATCAGCCCCAGCATTTT
>NA|TRBJ2-7|TRBV19|TRBD1
CASHGQGRHYEQYF
TGTGCCAGTCATGGACAGGGCCGACACTACGAGCAGTACTTC
>NA|TRBJ2-2|TRBV5-1|TRBD1
CASSLVQGAGELFF
TGCGCCAGCAGCTTGGTACAGGGGGCCGGGGAGCTGTTTTTT
>NA|TRBJ2-2|TRBV5-1|NA
CASSLTVTGELFF
TGCGCCAGCAGCTTGACGGTCACCGGGGAGCTGTTTTTT
>NA|TRBJ2-7|TRBV10-3|TRBD1
CAIRRDRGTYEQYF
TGTGCCATCAGGAGGGACAGGGGAACATACGAGCAGTACTTC
>NA|TRBJ1-1|TRBV30|TRBD1
CAWSGGTEGTEAFF
TGTGCCTGGAGTGGAGGGACAGAAGGCACTGAAGCTTTCTTT
>NA|TRBJ1-1|TRBV5-6|NA
CASSLRGKDTEAFF
TGTGCCAGCAGCTTAAGAGGGAAGGACACTGAAGCTTTCTTT